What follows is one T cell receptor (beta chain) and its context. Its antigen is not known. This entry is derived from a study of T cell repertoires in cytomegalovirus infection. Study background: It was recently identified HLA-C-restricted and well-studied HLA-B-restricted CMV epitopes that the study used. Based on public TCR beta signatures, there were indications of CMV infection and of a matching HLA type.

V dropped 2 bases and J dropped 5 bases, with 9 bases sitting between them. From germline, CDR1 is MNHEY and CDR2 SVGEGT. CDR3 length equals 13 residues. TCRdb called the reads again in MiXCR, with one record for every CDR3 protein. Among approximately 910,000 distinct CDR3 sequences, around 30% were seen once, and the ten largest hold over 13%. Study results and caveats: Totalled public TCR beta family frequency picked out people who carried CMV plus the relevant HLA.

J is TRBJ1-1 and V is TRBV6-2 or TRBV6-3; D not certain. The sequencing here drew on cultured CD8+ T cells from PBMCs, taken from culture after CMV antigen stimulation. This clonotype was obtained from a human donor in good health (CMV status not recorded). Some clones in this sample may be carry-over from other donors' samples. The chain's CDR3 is CASSYGDLTEAFF. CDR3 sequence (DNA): TGTGCCAGCAGTTACGGGGATTTGACTGAAGCTTTCTTT.